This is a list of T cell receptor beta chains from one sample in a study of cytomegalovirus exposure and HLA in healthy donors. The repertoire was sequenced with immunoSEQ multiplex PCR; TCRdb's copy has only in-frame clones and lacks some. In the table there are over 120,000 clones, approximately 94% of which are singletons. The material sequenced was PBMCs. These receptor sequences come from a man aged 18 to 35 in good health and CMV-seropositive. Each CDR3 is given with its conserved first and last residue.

CASSLRSQAGTEAFF,TRBJ1-1,TRBV5-1
CASSLTSRDSLFF,TRBJ2-3,TRBV5-1
CASRYEPGQVYNEQFF,TRBJ2-1,TRBV5-8
CASSLAGADTQYF,TRBJ2-3,TRBV10-1
CASSAGQGARETQYF,TRBJ2-5,TRBV6-1
CASSGQSSTDTQYF,TRBJ2-3,TRBV18
CASRRQGFGEAFF,TRBJ1-1,TRBV27
CATGTSAYYEQYF,TRBJ2-7,TRBV6-1
CASSEVASGISGELFF,TRBJ2-2,TRBV6-1
CASNGGLQPQHF,TRBJ1-5,TRBV2